This T cell receptor (beta chain) was captured in a study of blood T cell repertoires in COVID-19. Study-level background: Acute-phase and convalescent COVID-19 samples originated in the United States, Italy and Spain. Nucleic acid was either cDNA or gDNA, and it came from T cells, B-cell-depleted T cells, or PBMCs.

Participants were aged about 18 to 100 years from roughly 26 US areas. Recovery meant two consecutive negative NP/OP PCR tests, professional clearance, or resolved symptoms. Sequencing was performed with immunoSEQ multiplex PCR; in TCRdb, only in-frame clones are kept and a portion is missing. The repertoire holds about 170,000 clones, roughly 83% seen once, with about 4.4% in the top ten. The source of this sequence is a woman aged 45-65 years who had recovered from COVID-19. What was sequenced was PBMCs or T cells enriched from blood (not recorded which).

This CDR3 reads CASSIQGGGNQPQHF. CDR3 nucleotide sequence: TGTGCCAGTAGTATACAGGGCGGCGGCAATCAGCCCCAGCATTTT. The J gene is TRBJ1-5, the V gene TRBV19; D perhaps matches TRBD1 (5 bases). V was clipped by 2 bases and J by 2 bases, with 10 bases between them. The CDR3 is 15 residues long. Looked up from germline, CDR1 is LNHDA and CDR2 is SQIVND (reference sequence).